This T cell receptor (beta chain) was captured in a study of blood T cell repertoires in COVID-19. V lost 3 bases, J lost 5 bases, and 8 bases stayed unmatched. From germline, CDR1 is SEHNR and CDR2 FQNEAQ (reference sequence). CDR3 length: 15 amino acids. Sequencing was performed with immunoSEQ multiplex PCR; in TCRdb, only in-frame clones are kept and a portion is missing. The data show about 140,000 clones, with 76% seen just once and 3.5% to 5.5% held by the top ten. The rearrangement links TRBV7-9 to TRBJ2-5, with TRBD1 identical over 8 bases. This TCR was sampled from an elderly woman with active or convalescent COVID-19. Sequencing was done on a sample of peripheral blood. Here the CDR3 reads CASSFWEQGVETQYF. In DNA, the CDR3 is TGTGCCAGCAGCTTTTGGGAACAGGGGGTTGAGACCCAGTACTTC.